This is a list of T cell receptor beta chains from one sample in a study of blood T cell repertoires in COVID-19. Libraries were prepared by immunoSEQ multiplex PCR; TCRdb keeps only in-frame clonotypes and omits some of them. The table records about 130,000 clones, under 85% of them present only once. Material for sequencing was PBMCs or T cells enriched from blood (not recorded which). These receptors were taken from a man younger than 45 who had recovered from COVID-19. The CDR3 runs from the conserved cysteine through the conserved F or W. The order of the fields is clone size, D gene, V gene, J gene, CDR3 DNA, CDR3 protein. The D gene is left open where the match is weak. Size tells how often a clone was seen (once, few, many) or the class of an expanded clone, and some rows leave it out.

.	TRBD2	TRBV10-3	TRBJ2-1	TGTGCCACCAGTACCGTGGCTAGCGGTAACAATGAGCAGTTCTTC	CATSTVASGNNEQFF
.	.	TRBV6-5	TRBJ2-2	TGTGCCAGCAGTTATGGGACATTCACCGGGGAGCTGTTTTTT	CASSYGTFTGELFF
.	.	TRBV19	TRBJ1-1	TGTGCCAGTAGTTGGGGCACGAACACTGAAGCTTTCTTT	CASSWGTNTEAFF
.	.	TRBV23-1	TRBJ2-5	TGCGCCAGCAGTCAGTGCGGCCAAGAGACCCAGTACTTC	CASSQCGQETQYF
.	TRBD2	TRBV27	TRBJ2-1	TGTGCCAGCAGCCCAAGTCGGGCTAGCGGGAGTCTTCGCGACAATGAGCAGTTCTTC	CASSPSRASGSLRDNEQFF
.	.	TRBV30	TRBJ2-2	TGTGCCTGGAGTGAGGGGGGGCAGGACACCGGGGAGCTGTTTTTT	CAWSEGGQDTGELFF
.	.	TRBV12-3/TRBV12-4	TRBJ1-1	TGTGCCACCGGGGTCCGGGGAGGGGGTGAAGCTTTCTTT	CATGVRGGGEAFF
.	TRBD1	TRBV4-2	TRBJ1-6	TGTGCCAGCAGCCATCACACTGCGGACAGGGCGGAAAATTCACCCCTCCACTTT	CASSHHTADRAENSPLHF
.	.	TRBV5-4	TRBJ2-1	TGTGCCAGCAGCATAAATCACAATGAGCAGTTCTTC	CASSINHNEQFF
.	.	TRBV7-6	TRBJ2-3	TGTGCCAGCAGCTTTGACAGGACGCAGTATTTT	CASSFDRTQYF
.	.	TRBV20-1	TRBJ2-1	TGCAGTGTCGAGCGTTACAATGAGCAGTTCTTC	CSVERYNEQFF
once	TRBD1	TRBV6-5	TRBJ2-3	TGTGCCAGCACAGGGGGCGCAGATACGCAGTATTTT	CASTGGADTQYF
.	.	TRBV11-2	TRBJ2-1	TGTGCCAGCAGCCTGGACACCTACAATGAGCAGTTCTTC	CASSLDTYNEQFF
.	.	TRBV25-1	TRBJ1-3	TGTGCCAGCAGTTTTAGTTCCGGAAACACCATATATTTT	CASSFSSGNTIYF
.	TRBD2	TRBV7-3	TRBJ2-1	TGTGCCAGCGGGCTAGCGGGAGGGGCATACAATGAGCAGTTCTTC	CASGLAGGAYNEQFF
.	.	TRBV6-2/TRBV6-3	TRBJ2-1	TGTGCCAGCAGTCACGGCAATGAGCAGTTCTTC	CASSHGNEQFF
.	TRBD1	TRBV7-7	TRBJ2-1	TGTGCCAGCAGCTTGAGGACAGGGCATTGGGAGCAGTTCTTC	CASSLRTGHWEQFF
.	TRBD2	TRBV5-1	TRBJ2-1	TGCGCCAGCAGCCAAGCGGGGGGGCCGAGCGATGAGCAGTTCTTC	CASSQAGGPSDEQFF
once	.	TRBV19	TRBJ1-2	TGTGCCAGTAGTATATGGCCCGGGACAACCAACTATGGCTACACCTTC	CASSIWPGTTNYGYTF
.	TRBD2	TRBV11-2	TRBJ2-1	TGTGCCAGCAGCCCGTCGGGGGGATCCAATGAGCAGTTCTTC	CASSPSGGSNEQFF
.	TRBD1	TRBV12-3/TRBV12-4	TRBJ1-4	TGTGCCAGCAGCGGGACAGGGCCTGAAAAACTGTTTTTT	CASSGTGPEKLFF
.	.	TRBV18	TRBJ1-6	TGTGCCAGCTCACCCTACCCCCAGGGCTATAATTCACCCCTCCACTTT	CASSPYPQGYNSPLHF
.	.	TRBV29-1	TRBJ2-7	TGCAGCGTTTCAGGGGATGGATCCTACGAGCAGTACTTC	CSVSGDGSYEQYF
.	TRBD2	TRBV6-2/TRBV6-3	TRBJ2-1	TGTGCCAGCAGTTACAGGAGCGGGGGGGCCCATGAGCAGTTCTTC	CASSYRSGGAHEQFF
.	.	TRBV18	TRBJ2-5	TGTGCCAGCTCACCACCGACGGCGGGACGTGGGGAGACCCAGTACTTC	CASSPPTAGRGETQYF
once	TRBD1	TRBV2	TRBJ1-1	TGTGCCAGCAGGGAGACAGGGACTGAAGCTTTCTTT	CASRETGTEAFF
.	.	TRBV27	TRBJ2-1	TGTGCCAGCAGTCCCGGAGCAGAAGACAATGAGCAGTTCTTC	CASSPGAEDNEQFF
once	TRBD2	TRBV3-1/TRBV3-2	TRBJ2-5	TGTGCCAGCAGCCAAGATGCCCTAGCGGGGGGGCTAAGAGTTTCCCAGTACTTC	CASSQDALAGGLRVSQYF
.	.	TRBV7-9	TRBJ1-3	TGTGCCAGCAGCTTTACCCAGACAGGCTCTGGAAACACCATATATTTT	CASSFTQTGSGNTIYF
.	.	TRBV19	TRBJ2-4	TGTGCCAGCGGGGTGGGGTACGTGCGGAACATTCAGTACTTC	CASGVGYVRNIQYF
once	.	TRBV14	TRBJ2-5	TGTGCCAGCAGCCAGGCAGGGAGGCGGTGGGAGACCCAGTACTTC	CASSQAGRRWETQYF
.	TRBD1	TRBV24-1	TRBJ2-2	TGTGCCACCAGTGATTCCAGACCGGGACAGGGGTACACCGGGGAGCTGTTTTTT	CATSDSRPGQGYTGELFF
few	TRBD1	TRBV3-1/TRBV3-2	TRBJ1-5	TGTGCCAGCAGCCGGACAGGGGGAGATCAGCCCCAGCATTTT	CASSRTGGDQPQHF
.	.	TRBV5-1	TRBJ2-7	TGCGCCAGCAGCTTGGCCAACCAGGGCTACAACGAGCAGTACTTC	CASSLANQGYNEQYF
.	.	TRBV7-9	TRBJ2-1	TGTGCCAGCAGCAAATCTCTACGGGGGTCCTACAATGAGCAGTTCTTC	CASSKSLRGSYNEQFF
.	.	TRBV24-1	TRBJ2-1	TGTGCCACCAGTGATGAAGGAGTGCGTGAGCAGTTCTTC	CATSDEGVREQFF
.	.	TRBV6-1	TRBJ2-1	TGTGCCAGCAGTGAATACTTAGCGAACAATGAGCAGTTCTTC	CASSEYLANNEQFF
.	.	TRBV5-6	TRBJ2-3	TGTGCCAGCACCCTCTCGGCAGATACGCAGTATTTT	CASTLSADTQYF
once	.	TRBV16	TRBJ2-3	TGTGCCAGCAGCCAATCGCGGGGCACAGATACGCAGTATTTT	CASSQSRGTDTQYF